The 25 T cell receptor beta chains in this list originate from one sample, sequenced in a study of T cells in Graves' hyperthyroidism and ophthalmopathy. The source material, RNA transcripts, was used to amplify TCR beta CDR3 regions. When the TCR CDR3 underwent first-round RT-PCR, the HTBI primer set was used. TCRdb independently ran MiXCR on the multiplex PCR reads; one entry per CDR3 protein. The table records about 600,000 distinct CDR3 sequences, over 12% of them present only once. The sample comprised blood. These receptors all stem from a woman between 18 and 30 years old with Graves' ophthalmopathy.

This clonotype was observed a few times. V is TRBV12-3 or TRBV12-4 and J is TRBJ2-1, with 8 bases that match TRBD2. The J segment lost 8 bases and the V segment lost 3 bases, leaving 6 bases of the junction unmatched. The CDR3 has 14 residues. The CDR3 loop is CASSLGSGIDEQFF. The CDR3 coding sequence is TGTGCCAGCAGTTTGGGTAGCGGGATCGATGAGCAGTTCTTC.

The table lists this clonotype with many counts. The V gene is TRBV28, the J gene TRBJ2-1, with 9 positions matching TRBD2. The V and J ends lost 6 bases and 5 bases, in that order; junction bases with no gene match: 8. Germline CDR1 MDHEN, CDR2 SYDVKM. The CDR3 spans 15 residues. In DNA form, the CDR3 reads TGTGCCAGCAGGCCCTCTAGCGGGACGCACAATGAGCAGTTCTTC. Translation: CASRPSSGTHNEQFF.

The chain employs TRBV18 and TRBJ1-6, with TRBD1 identical over 9 bases. CDR3 length: 13 residues. Germline lookup yields CDR1 KGHSH and CDR2 LQKENI. J gave up 7 bases and V 9 bases, and 4 bases lay outside the gene matches. The CDR3 DNA is TGTGCCAGTCGACAGGGGGAGAATTCACCCCTCCACTTT. Its protein product is CASRQGENSPLHF.

The chain joins TRBV5-1 to TRBJ2-5; 9 nucleotides line up with TRBD1. The germline V gene has CDR1 SGHRS and CDR2 YFSETQ. The CDR3 is 14 residues long. J was trimmed by 2 bases and V by 4 bases; bases with no gene match: 3. Here the CDR3 reads CASSTGQGQETQYF. The CDR3 nucleotides read TGCGCCAGCAGCACTGGACAGGGGCAAGAGACCCAGTACTTC.

This clonotype was seen at least ten times. V gene TRBV11-2 combines with J gene TRBJ2-7; 10 bases align to TRBD2. J gave up 0 bases and V 2 bases, and 4 bases lay outside the gene matches. Germline V gene lookup returns CDR1 SGHAT and CDR2 FQNNGV. The CDR3 contains 16 residues. CDR3 region: CASSLSSGSLSYEQYF. CDR3 DNA: TGTGCCAGCAGCTTATCTAGCGGGAGCCTCTCCTACGAGCAGTACTTC.

The chain has TRBV10-1 and TRBJ2-5; the D call may be TRBD1 or TRBD2 (5 bases each). V was shortened by 0 bases and J by 5 bases, with 16 bases between the two germline ends. This CDR3 is 16 amino acids long. Germline V gene data show CDR1 as WNHNN and CDR2 as SYGVQD (reference sequence). The CDR3 nucleotides read TGCGCCAGCAGTGAGTCTTCGGGGCTAGCAGTTGAGACCCAGTACTTC. Translation: CASSESSGLAVETQYF.

This rearrangement joins TRBV28 to TRBJ2-1, with D uncertain. The CDR3 extends over 13 amino acids. V lost 8 bases and J 7 bases, leaving 15 bases between the germline ends. Germline CDR1 reads MDHEN; CDR2 reads SYDVKM. The CDR3 nucleotides are TGTGCCAGCGAGTCCAGGAGTGGGAATGAGCAGTTCTTC. It is translated as CASESRSGNEQFF.

This clonotype was seen at least ten times. The genes are TRBV7-8 and TRBJ2-1; TRBD1 agrees at 8 bases. CDR1 and CDR2 (germline): SGHVS, FQNEAQ. Trimming cost V 1 base and J 8 bases; bases outside gene matches: 7. The CDR3 contains 15 residues. The CDR3: CASSLGWTGSDEQFF. The CDR3 DNA reads as TGTGCCAGCAGCTTAGGGTGGACAGGGTCAGATGAGCAGTTCTTC.

In DNA form, the CDR3 reads TGTGCCAGCAGCACGGGACAGGGGGCGAGAGATACGCAGTATTTT. Its translation is CASSTGQGARDTQYF. V usage is TRBV7-9 and J usage is TRBJ2-3; 12 positions match TRBD1. This CDR3 contains 15 residues. The germline gives CDR1 SEHNR, CDR2 FQNEAQ (reference sequence). The V segment lost 5 bases and the J segment 5 bases; nucleotides outside the gene matches: 5.

This chain connects TRBV29-1 to TRBJ2-7; 8 bases match TRBD1. Germline V gene lookup returns CDR1 SQVTM and CDR2 ANQGSEA. Trimming removed 7 bases from V and 3 bases from J; junction bases left unmatched: 2. This CDR3 comprises 11 residues. CDR3 in DNA: TGCAGCGGCGGGACAGGCTACGAGCAGTACTTC. Its protein product is CSGGTGYEQYF.

CDR3 protein: CASSTSSLGLLGNEQFF. The DNA for the CDR3 is TGCGCCAGCAGCACCTCGAGCTTAGGACTACTCGGTAATGAGCAGTTCTTC. J is TRBJ2-1 and V is TRBV4-3, with D maybe TRBD2 (6 bases). V dropped 5 bases and J dropped 7 bases, with 24 bases sitting between them. The CDR3 contains 17 residues. Germline assignment: CDR1 LGHNA and CDR2 YSLEER.

The table lists this clonotype with many counts. The rearrangement links TRBV10-3 to TRBJ2-5, with D unclear. The germline V gene has CDR1 ENHRY and CDR2 SYGVKD. Trimming removed 4 bases from V and 5 bases from J, with 11 bases in between. The CDR3 sequence is 13 residues long. CDR3 nucleotide sequence: TGTGCCATCAGTGCCTACGGTTTGGAGACCCAGTACTTC. Its translation: CAISAYGLETQYF.

This clonotype has ten or more counts. This sequence joins TRBV5-1 and TRBJ2-3; D is ambiguous. The V and J ends lost 0 bases and 8 bases respectively, with 13 bases between them. The CDR3 consists of 14 residues. CDR1 is SGHRS and CDR2 is YFSETQ in the germline V gene. The CDR3 loop is CASSLVVVRGTQYF. The CDR3 bases are TGCGCCAGCAGCTTGGTGGTGGTCCGAGGTACGCAGTATTTT.

This clonotype was found many times. The chain's CDR3 is CASSSLGKTEAFF. Here the CDR3 DNA reads TGTGCCAGCAGCTCTCTGGGTAAAACTGAAGCTTTCTTT. V is TRBV6-1 and J is TRBJ1-1; D call uncertain. The CDR3 length is 13 residues. The V and J ends lost 6 bases and 5 bases respectively, with 13 bases between them. Germline V CDR1 and CDR2: MNHNS, SASEGT.

This clonotype has only a few counts. A much larger clone sits a single nucleotide away, making a read error possible. This chain links TRBV7-2 with TRBJ2-7, with 8 bases identical to TRBD2. CDR1 is SGHTA, CDR2 FQGNSA, per germline. This CDR3 comprises 17 residues. Written as DNA, the CDR3 is TGTGCCTGCAGCTTCCCGGGGGGGGGGGCGAAATGGGACGAGCAGTACTTC. This translates into CACSFPGGGAKWDEQYF.

The rearrangement uses TRBV18 and TRBJ2-3, with 8 bases that match TRBD2. The CDR3 covers 15 residues. Looked up from germline, CDR1 is KGHSH and CDR2 is LQKENI. Trimming cost V 0 bases and J 3 bases; bases outside gene matches: 2. In DNA form, the CDR3 reads TGTGCCAGCTCACCACCAGCGGGAGCGACAGATACGCAGTATTTT. It translates to CASSPPAGATDTQYF.

This clonotype was seen repeatedly, ten times or more. The CDR3 loop is CASSFQGGMFQPQHF. The CDR3 region has the DNA TGTGCCAGCAGTTTCCAGGGGGGGATGTTCCAGCCCCAGCATTTT. The chain links TRBV28 to TRBJ1-5; TRBD1 agrees at 7 bases. Germline CDR1 and CDR2: MDHEN and SYDVKM. V was clipped by 3 bases and J by 7 bases; unmatched bases: 9. This CDR3 has 15 residues.

The gene calls are TRBV6-1 and TRBJ2-7; 7 nucleotides match TRBD2. The ends lost 2 bases at V and 4 bases at J; junction bases unmatched: 8. This CDR3 is built from 15 residues. From germline, CDR1 is MNHNS and CDR2 SASEGT. CDR3 residues: CASSESVASGYEQYF. The DNA of the CDR3 is TGTGCCAGCAGTGAAAGTGTGGCTAGCGGATACGAGCAGTACTTC.

This clonotype was detected many times. The CDR3 is CASSSRRGSTQGDTQYF. CDR3 DNA sequence: TGTGCCAGCAGCTCTCGACGAGGGTCCACCCAGGGGGATACGCAGTATTTT. The genes are TRBV7-2 and TRBJ2-3; TRBD1 might be the D (6 bases). Trimming left V 4 bases short and J 6 bases short, with 23 bases between. The CDR3 totals 17 residues. CDR1 is SGHTA, CDR2 FQGNSA, per germline.

The genes are TRBV2 and TRBJ2-1; maybe TRBD1 (5 bases). CDR3 size: 12 residues. CDR1 and CDR2 (germline): SNHLY, FYNNEI. V was cut by 6 bases and J by 8 bases, with 11 bases left in between. CDR3 region: CASRLTRDEQFF. As DNA, the CDR3 is TGTGCCAGCAGGCTAACCAGGGATGAGCAGTTCTTC.

This clonotype was seen repeatedly, ten times or more. This chain uses TRBV28 with TRBJ2-2; TRBD1 agrees at 9 bases. The V gene's germline CDR1 is MDHEN and CDR2 SYDVKM. CDR3 size: 16 residues. J lost 0 bases, V lost 5 bases, and 4 bases had no gene match. The CDR3 is CASSGRQGANTGELFF. As DNA, the CDR3 is TGTGCCAGCAGTGGCAGACAGGGGGCGAACACCGGGGAGCTGTTTTTT.

This clonotype was detected ten times or more. The chain is built from TRBV12-3 or TRBV12-4 and TRBJ1-4, with 10 bases that match TRBD1. After removal of 6 bases from V and 3 bases from J, the junction contained 7 bases not matched to a gene. The CDR3 totals 16 residues. The CDR3 protein is CASSLTGGRSNEKLFF. DNA of the CDR3: TGTGCCAGCAGCCTGACAGGGGGCAGGTCTAATGAAAAACTGTTTTTT.

The chain couples TRBV11-2 to TRBJ2-7, with TRBD1 matching 7 bases. V shed 1 base, J shed 4 bases, and the junction held 10 bases outside the gene matches. The CDR3 runs to 16 residues. Germline values: CDR1 SGHAT, CDR2 FQNNGV. The CDR3: CASSLAPDRVRYEQYF. CDR3 DNA sequence: TGTGCCAGCAGCTTAGCCCCCGACAGGGTCCGTTACGAGCAGTACTTC.

This clonotype appeared a few times. The chain combines TRBV24-1 with TRBJ1-5; possibly TRBD1 for D (5 bases). Germline V gene lookup returns CDR1 KGHDR and CDR2 SFDVKD. Trimming took 9 bases from V and 4 from J, leaving 12 bases between them. The CDR3 contains 13 residues. In DNA form, the CDR3 reads TGTGCCACCGGGACCGCAAGTAATCAGCCCCAGCATTTT. Translating gives CATGTASNQPQHF.

This clonotype was seen many times. The genes are TRBV28 and TRBJ2-2; TRBD1 matches at 11 bases. Per the germline V gene, CDR1 is MDHEN and CDR2 is SYDVKM. CDR3 size: 16 residues. J gave up 6 bases and V 5 bases, and 8 bases lay outside the gene matches. CDR3 in DNA: TGTGCCAGCAGTAACCCGGACAGGGGGCTTGCCGGGGAGCTGTTTTTT. It specifies CASSNPDRGLAGELFF.